The present T cell receptor (beta chain) was sequenced within a study of blood T cell repertoires in COVID-19. The CDR3 has 14 residues. Per the germline V gene, CDR1 is SEHNR and CDR2 is FQNEAQ (reference sequence). The trim removed 9 bases at V and 7 bases at J, leaving 12 bases unmatched. Repertoires were generated with immunoSEQ multiplex PCR, while TCRdb's copy carries only in-frame clones and drops some. The sample records about 50,000 clones, 70% to 85% being singletons. This clone was seen more than once but under ten times. The rearrangement joins TRBV7-9 to TRBJ2-1; 7 bases are shared with TRBD2. The source is a woman in her 50s with acute COVID-19. Sample: PBMCs or T cells enriched from blood (not recorded which). This CDR3 is CARQTGTTDNEQFF. The CDR3 DNA reads as TGTGCCAGACAGACCGGGACTACTGATAATGAGCAGTTCTTC. The whole variable domain, remainder taken from reference TRBV7-9 and TRBJ2-1, is DTGVSQNPRHKITKRGQNVTFRCDPISEHNRLYWYRQTLGQGPEFLTYFQNEAQLEKSRLLSDRFSAERPKGSFSTLEIQRTEQGDSAMYLCARQTGTTDNEQFFGPGTRLTVL.